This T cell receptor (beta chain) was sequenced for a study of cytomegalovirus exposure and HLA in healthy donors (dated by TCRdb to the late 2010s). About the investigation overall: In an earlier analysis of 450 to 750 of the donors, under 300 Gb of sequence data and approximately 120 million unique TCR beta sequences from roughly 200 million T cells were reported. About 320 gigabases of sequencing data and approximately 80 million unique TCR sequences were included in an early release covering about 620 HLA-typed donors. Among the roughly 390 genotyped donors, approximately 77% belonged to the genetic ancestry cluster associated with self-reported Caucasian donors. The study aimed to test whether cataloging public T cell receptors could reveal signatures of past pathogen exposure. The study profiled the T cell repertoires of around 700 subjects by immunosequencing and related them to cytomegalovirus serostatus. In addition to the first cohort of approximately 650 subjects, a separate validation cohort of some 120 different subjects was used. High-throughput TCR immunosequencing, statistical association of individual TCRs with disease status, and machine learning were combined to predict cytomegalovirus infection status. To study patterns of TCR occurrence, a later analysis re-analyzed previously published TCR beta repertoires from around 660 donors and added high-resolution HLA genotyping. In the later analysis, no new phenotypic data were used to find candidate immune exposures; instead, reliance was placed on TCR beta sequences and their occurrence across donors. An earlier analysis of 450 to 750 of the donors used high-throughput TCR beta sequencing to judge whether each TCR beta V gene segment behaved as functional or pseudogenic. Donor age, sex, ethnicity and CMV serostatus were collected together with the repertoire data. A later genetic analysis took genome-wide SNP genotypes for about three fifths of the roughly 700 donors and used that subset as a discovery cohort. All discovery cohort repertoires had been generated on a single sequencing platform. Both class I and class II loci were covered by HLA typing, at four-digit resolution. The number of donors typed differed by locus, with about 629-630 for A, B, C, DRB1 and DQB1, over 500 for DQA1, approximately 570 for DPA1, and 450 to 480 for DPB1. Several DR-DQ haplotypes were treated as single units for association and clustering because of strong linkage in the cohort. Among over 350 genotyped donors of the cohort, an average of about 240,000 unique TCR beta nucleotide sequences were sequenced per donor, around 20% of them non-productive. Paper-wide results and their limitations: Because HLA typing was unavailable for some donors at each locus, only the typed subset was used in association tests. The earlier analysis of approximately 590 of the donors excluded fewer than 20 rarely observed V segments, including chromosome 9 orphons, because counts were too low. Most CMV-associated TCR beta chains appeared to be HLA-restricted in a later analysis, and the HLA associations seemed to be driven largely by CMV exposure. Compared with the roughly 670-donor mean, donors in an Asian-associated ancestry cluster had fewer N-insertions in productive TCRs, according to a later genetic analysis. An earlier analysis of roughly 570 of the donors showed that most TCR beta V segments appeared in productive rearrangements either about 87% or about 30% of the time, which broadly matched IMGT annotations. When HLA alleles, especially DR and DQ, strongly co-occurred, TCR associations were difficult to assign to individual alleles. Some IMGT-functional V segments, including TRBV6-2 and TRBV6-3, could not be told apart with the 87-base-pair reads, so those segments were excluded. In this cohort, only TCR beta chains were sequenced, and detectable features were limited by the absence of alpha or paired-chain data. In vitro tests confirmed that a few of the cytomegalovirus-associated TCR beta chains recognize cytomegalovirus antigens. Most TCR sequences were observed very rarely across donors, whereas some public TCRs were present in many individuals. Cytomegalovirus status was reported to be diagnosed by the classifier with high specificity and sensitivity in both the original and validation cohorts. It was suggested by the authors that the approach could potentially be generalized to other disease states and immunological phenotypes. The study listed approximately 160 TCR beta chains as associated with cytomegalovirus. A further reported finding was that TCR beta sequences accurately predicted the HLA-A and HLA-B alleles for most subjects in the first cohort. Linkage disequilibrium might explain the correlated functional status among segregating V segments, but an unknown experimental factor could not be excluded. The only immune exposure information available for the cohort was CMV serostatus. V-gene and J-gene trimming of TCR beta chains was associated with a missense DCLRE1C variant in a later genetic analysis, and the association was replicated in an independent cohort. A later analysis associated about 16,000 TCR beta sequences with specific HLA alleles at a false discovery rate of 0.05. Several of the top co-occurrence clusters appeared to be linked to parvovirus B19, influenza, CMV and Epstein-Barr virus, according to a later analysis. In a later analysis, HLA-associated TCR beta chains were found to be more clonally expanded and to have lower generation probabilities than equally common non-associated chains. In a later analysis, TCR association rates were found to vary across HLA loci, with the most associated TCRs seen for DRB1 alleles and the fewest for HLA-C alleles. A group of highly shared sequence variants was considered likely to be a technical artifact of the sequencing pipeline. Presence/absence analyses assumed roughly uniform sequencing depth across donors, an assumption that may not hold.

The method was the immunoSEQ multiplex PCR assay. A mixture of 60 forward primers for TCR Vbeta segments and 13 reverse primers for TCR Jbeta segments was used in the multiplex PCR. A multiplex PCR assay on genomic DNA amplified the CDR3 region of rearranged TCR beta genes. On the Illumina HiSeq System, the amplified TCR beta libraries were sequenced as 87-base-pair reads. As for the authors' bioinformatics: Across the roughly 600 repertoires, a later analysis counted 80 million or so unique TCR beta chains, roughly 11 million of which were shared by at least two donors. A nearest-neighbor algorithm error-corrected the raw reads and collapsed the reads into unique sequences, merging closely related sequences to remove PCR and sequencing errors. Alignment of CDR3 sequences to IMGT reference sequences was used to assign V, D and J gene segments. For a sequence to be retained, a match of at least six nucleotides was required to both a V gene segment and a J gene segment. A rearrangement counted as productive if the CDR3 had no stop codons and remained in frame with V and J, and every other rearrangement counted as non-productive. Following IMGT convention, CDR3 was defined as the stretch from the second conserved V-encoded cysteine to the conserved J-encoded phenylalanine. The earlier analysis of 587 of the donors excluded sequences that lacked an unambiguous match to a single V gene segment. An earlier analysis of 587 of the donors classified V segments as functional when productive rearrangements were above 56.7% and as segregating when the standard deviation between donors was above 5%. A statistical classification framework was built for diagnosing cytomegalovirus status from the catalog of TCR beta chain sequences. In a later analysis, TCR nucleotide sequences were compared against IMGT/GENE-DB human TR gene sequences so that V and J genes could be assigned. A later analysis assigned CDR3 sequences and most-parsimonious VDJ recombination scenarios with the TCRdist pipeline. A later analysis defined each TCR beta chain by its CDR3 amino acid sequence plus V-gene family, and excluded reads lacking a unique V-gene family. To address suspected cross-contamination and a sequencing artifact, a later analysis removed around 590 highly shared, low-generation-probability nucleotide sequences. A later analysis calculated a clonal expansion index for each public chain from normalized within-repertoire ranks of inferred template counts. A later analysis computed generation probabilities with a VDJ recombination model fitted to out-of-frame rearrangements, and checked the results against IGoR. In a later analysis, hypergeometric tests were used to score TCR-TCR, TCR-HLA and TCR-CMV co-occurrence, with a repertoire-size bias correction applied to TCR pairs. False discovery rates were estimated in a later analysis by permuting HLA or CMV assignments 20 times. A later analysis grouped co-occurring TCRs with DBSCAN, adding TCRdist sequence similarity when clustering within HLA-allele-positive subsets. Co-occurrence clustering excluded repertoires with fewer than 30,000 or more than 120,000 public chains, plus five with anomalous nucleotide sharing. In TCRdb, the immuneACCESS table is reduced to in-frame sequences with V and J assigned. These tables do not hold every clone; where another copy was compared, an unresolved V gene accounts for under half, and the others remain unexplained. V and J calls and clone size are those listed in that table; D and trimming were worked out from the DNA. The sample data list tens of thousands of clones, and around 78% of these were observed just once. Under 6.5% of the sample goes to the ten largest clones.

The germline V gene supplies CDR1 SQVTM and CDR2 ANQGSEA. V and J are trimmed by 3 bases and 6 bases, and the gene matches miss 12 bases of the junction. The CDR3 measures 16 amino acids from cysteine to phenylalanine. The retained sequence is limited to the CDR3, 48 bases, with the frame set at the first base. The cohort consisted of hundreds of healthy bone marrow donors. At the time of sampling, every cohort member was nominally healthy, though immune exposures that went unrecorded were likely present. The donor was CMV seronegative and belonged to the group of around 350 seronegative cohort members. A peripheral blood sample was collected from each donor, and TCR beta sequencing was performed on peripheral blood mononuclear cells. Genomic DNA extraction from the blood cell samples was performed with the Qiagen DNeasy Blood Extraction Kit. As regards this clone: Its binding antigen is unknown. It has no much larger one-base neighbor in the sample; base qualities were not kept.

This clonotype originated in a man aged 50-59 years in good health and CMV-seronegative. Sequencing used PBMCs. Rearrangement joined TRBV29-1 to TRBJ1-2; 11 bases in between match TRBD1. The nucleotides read TGCAGCGTTGATAAAGGACAGGGGGCTCTGGTAAATGGCTACACCTTC. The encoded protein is CSVDKGQGALVNGYTF. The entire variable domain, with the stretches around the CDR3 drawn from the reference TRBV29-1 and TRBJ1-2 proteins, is SAVISQKPSRDICQRGTSLTIQCQVDSQVTMMFWYRQQPGQSLTLIATANQGSEATYESGFVIDKFPISRPNLTFSTLTVSNMSPEDSSIYLCSVDKGQGALVNGYTFGSGTRLTVV.